The entry below describes one T cell receptor beta chain. This entry is derived from a study of blood T cell repertoires in COVID-19. As for the study in general: Sites across the United States, Italy and Spain contributed samples from acute and convalescent COVID-19. PBMCs, B-cell-depleted T cells, or T cells were the source of the cDNA or gDNA that made up the material.

Only in-frame clones appear in the TCRdb table, and some are missing; sequencing was by immunoSEQ multiplex PCR. This table has around 62,000 clones, more than 70% appearing once. Cohorts were based on clinical histories the participants reported. V lost 3 bases, J lost 0 bases, and 15 bases lay in between. This CDR3 is 16 amino acids long. In germline, CDR1 is DFQATT, CDR2 SNEGSKA (reference sequence). Source material: PBMCs or T cells enriched from blood (not recorded which). This chain joins TRBV20-1 and TRBJ1-5, with a weak D call TRBD1 (5 bases). The origin of this receptor is a woman between 35 and 50 years old who had recovered from COVID-19. CDR3 DNA sequence: TGCAGTGCTAGTGCGCCAGGGATATATAGCAATCAGCCCCAGCATTTT. This codes for CSASAPGIYSNQPQHF.